The TCR beta chain under discussion was sequenced for a study of T cell responses to AZD1222 COVID-19 vaccine. The CDR3 sequence is 14 residues long. V shed 8 bases and J shed 1 base, with 14 bases lying between them. CDR1 is MNHEY, CDR2 SMNVEV, per germline (reference sequence). Libraries were prepared by immunoSEQ multiplex PCR; TCRdb keeps only in-frame clonotypes and omits some of them. The data contain about 88,000 clones, 92% of them singletons. The sequenced sample was peripheral blood, obtained on day 0 of AZD1222 vaccination. The chain has TRBV27 and TRBJ1-1, with D possibly TRBD1 on 6 matching bases. This receptor was identified in an adult in good health. The CDR3 DNA reads TGTGCCAGCGCTACAGGGAGGAGGAACACTGAAGCTTTCTTT. The encoded protein is CASATGRRNTEAFF.